These T cell receptor beta chains were read from a single sample in a study of blood T cells in healthy people across ages. Each CDR3 protein is one row after TCRdb ran MiXCR on the 5' RACE reads. The table includes about 1.4 million distinct CDR3 sequences, around 59% detected once. The sequencing input was blood. Receptor source: a man younger than 35 in good health. Both conserved end residues are part of each CDR3. Fields, in order: CDR3 protein, CDR3 DNA, V gene, CDR3 length, J gene, clone size, D gene. A D gene is named only where the DNA matches it firmly. Only some rows state a clone size, as once, few, many or a class for expanded clones.

CSASGYNEQYF	TGCAGTGCCTCGGGATATAATGAGCAGTACTTC	TRBV20-1	11	TRBJ2-5	.	.
CASSYTELYNEQFF	TGTGCCAGCAGTTACACGGAGCTATACAATGAGCAGTTCTTC	TRBV27	14	TRBJ2-1	few	.
CASSYEAGAAETQYF	TGTGCCAGCAGTTACGAAGCGGGAGCGGCGGAGACCCAGTACTTC	TRBV6-5	15	TRBJ2-5	.	TRBD2
CASSSEDRGYEQYF	TGCGCCAGCAGCTCAGAGGACAGAGGCTACGAGCAGTACTTC	TRBV4-1	14	TRBJ2-7	.	.
CSQGLAGSMADTQYF	TGCAGCCAGGGACTAGCGGGATCGATGGCAGATACGCAGTATTTT	TRBV20-1	15	TRBJ2-3	.	TRBD2
CSAPLAVGGETQYF	TGCAGTGCACCGCTAGCGGTCGGGGGAGAGACCCAGTACTTC	TRBV20-1	14	TRBJ2-5	.	TRBD2
CASSIRRGAGTDTQYF	TGTGCCAGCAGCATCAGGAGGGGGGCTGGCACAGATACGCAGTATTTT	TRBV7-9	16	TRBJ2-3	few	.
CASSQDAGRDQETQYF	TGTGCCAGCAGCCAAGATGCCGGGAGGGACCAAGAGACCCAGTACTTC	TRBV3-1	16	TRBJ2-5	.	TRBD2
CASSQDSGQRYEQYF	TGCGCCAGCAGCCAAGATTCGGGACAGCGCTACGAGCAGTACTTC	TRBV4-1	15	TRBJ2-7	.	TRBD1
CASSPHAGTDSGSNVLTF	TGTGCCAGCAGCCCACACGCCGGGACGGACTCTGGGTCCAACGTCCTGACTTTC	TRBV11-2	18	TRBJ2-6	.	.
CSVNQGRGYTF	TGCAGCGTTAACCAGGGCCGGGGCTACACCTTC	TRBV29-1	11	TRBJ1-2	.	.
CSGLNEQFF	TGCAGTGGGCTTAATGAGCAGTTCTTC	TRBV20-1	9	TRBJ2-1	.	.
CASSPPSGRRNNEQFF	TGTGCCAGCTCACCACCGTCTGGACGGAGAAACAATGAGCAGTTCTTC	TRBV18	16	TRBJ2-1	once	.
CASGDFLKQETQYF	TGTGCCAGCGGGGACTTTCTCAAGCAAGAGACCCAGTACTTC	TRBV25-1	14	TRBJ2-5	.	.
CASSFKFNEKLFF	TGTGCCAGCAGTTTTAAGTTTAATGAAAAACTGTTTTTT	TRBV12-3/TRBV12-4	13	TRBJ1-4	.	.
CASSFQRDPLHF	TGTGCCAGCAGCTTTCAACGGGACCCCCTCCACTTT	TRBV7-2	12	TRBJ1-6	.	.
CASSPAGGTHNEQFF	TGCGCCAGCAGCCCGGCGGGAGGGACCCACAATGAGCAGTTCTTC	TRBV5-1	15	TRBJ2-1	.	TRBD2